This TCR beta chain appears in the sequencing data of a study of blood T cell repertoires in COVID-19. Original analysis: Reference gene primer amplification gave estimated nucleated cell counts. Libraries were prepared by immunoSEQ multiplex PCR; TCRdb keeps only in-frame clonotypes and omits some of them. The V and J calls and clone size were taken over from that table, and D and trimming were inferred from the DNA. The table lists about 250,000 clones, 88% of them singletons. V gave up 5 bases and J gave up 2 bases; unmatched junction bases: 5. This CDR3 region has 15 residues. CDR1 is SGHAT, CDR2 FQNNGV, per germline.

The chain links TRBV11-2 to TRBJ2-1, with TRBD1 matching 8 bases. What was sequenced was peripheral blood. The receptor's source is a woman aged 25 to 45 with COVID-19, enrolled during active disease. The chain's CDR3 is CASSPRQGTYNEQFF. CDR3 coding DNA: TGTGCCAGCAGCCCCCGACAGGGGACCTACAATGAGCAGTTCTTC.